The clone carrying this T cell receptor (beta chain) is termed medium-sized. The antigen is undetermined. The CDR3 totals 19 residues. Alpha and beta constant region primers primed reverse transcription for blood and skin samples. The SP2 primer and nested alpha and beta constant region primers amplified ligated cDNA in four rounds. MiXCR, applied by TCRdb to the 5' RACE reads, yields one record per CDR3 protein. The sample shows over 20,000 distinct CDR3 sequences, less than 25% of them seen only once. This sample is part of a study of naive and memory T cell subsets. RNA was extracted from roughly 2.6 ml of whole blood of healthy adults. TCR cDNA received a 3' ligated oligonucleotide that carried a UMI. Unsorted total RNA, roughly 1 to 1,100 ng, was DNase treated before reverse transcription. Regarding the study as a whole: The RNA method is potentially sensitive to activation and differentiation changes.

The receptor comes from a female donor in good health. J is TRBJ1-1 and V is TRBV12-1; the table calls TRBD1, which could not be checked here. TRBV12-1 is a pseudogene. The CDR3 is CASSFVPLSTGDNVGEAFF. The CDR3 DNA reads TGTGCCAGCAGCTTTGTTCCCCTCTCGACCGGGGATAATGTTGGTGAAGCTTTCTTT.